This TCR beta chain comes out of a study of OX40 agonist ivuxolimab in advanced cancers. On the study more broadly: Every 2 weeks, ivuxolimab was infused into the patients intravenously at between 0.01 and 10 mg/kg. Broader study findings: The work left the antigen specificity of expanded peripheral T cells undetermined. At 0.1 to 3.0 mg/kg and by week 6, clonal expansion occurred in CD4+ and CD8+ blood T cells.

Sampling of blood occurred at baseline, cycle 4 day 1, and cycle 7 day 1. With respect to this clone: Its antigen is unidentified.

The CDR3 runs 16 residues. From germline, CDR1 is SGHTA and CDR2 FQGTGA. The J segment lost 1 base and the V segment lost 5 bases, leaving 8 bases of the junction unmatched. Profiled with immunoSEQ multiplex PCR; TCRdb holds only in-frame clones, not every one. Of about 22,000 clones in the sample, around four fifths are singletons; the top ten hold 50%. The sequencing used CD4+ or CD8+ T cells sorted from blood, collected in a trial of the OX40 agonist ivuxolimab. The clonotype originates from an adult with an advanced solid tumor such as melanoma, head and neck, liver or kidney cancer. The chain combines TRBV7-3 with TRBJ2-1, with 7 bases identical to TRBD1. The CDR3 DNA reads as TGTGCCAGCAGCAATCGACAGGGAGCGTCCTACAATGAGCAGTTCTTC. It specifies CASSNRQGASYNEQFF.